This T cell receptor beta chain derives from a study of identical twins. TCRdb processed the 5' RACE reads anew with MiXCR; each CDR3 protein has one entry. The sample yields 400,000 to 500,000 distinct CDR3 sequences, approximately 18% seen once. Germline V CDR1 and CDR2: SGHRS, YFSETQ. The CDR3 sequence is 14 residues long. With 0 bases removed from V and 5 bases from J, the gap between germline ends came to 12 bases. Sequencing was carried out using naive T cells sorted from blood. The origin of this receptor is a man aged 50 to 60 in good health. This chain uses TRBV5-1 with TRBJ2-7, with D possibly TRBD1 on 5 matching bases. The CDR3, as DNA: TGCGCCAGCAGCTTGGCGGGCAGGGCGGACGAGCAGTACTTC. Translated, it gives CASSLAGRADEQYF.